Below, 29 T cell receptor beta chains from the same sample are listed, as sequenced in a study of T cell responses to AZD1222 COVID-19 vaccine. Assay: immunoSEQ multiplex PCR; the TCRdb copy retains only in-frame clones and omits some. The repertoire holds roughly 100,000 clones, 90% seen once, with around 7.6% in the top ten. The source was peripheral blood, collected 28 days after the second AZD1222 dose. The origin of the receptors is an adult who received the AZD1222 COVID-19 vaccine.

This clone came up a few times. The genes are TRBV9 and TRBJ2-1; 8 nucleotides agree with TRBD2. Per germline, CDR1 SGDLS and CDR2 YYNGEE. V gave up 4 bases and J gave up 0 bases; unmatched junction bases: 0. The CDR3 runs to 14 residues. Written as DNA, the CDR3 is TGTGCCAGCAGCACTAGCGGCTCCTACAATGAGCAGTTCTTC. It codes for CASSTSGSYNEQFF.

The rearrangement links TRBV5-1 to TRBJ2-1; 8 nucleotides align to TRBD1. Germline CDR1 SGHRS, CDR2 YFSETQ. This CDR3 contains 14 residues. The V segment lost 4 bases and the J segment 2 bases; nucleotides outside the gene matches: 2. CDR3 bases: TGCGCCAGCAGCCGGGGACAGGCCTACAATGAGCAGTTCTTC. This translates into CASSRGQAYNEQFF. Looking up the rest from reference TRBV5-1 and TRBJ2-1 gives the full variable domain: KAGVTQTPRYLIKTRGQQVTLSCSPISGHRSVSWYQQTPGQGLQFLFEYFSETQRNKGNFPGRFSGRQFSNSRSEMNVSTLELGDSALYLCASSRGQAYNEQFFGPGTRLTVL.

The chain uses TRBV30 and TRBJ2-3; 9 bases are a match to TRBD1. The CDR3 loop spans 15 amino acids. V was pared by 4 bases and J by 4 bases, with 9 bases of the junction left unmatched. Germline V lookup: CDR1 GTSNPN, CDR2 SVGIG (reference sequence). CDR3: CAWNPTGGLADTQYF. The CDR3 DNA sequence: TGTGCCTGGAACCCTACAGGGGGCCTGGCAGATACGCAGTATTTT.

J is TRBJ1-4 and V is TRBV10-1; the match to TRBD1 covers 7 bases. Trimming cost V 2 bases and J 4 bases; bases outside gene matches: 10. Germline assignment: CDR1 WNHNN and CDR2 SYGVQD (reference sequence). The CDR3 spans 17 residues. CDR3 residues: CASSEAGTGVCNEKLFF. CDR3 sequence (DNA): TGCGCCAGCAGTGAGGCAGGTACAGGGGTTTGTAATGAAAAACTGTTTTTT.

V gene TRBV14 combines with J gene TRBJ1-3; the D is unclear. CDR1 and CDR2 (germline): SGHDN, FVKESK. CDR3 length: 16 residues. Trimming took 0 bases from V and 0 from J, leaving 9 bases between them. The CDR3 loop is CASSQEMGVSGNTIYF. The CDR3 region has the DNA TGTGCCAGCAGCCAAGAGATGGGAGTCTCTGGAAACACCATATATTTT.

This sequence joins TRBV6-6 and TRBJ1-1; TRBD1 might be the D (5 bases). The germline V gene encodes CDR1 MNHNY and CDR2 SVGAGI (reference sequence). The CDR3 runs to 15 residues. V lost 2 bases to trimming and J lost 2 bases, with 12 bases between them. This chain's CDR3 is CASSYPMGVNTEAFF. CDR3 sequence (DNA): TGTGCCAGCAGTTACCCGATGGGGGTAAACACTGAAGCTTTCTTT.

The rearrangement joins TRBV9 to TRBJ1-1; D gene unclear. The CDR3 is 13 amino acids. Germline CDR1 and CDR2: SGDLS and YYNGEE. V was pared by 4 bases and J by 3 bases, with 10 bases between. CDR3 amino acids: CASSPRADTEAFF. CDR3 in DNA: TGTGCCAGCAGCCCCCGGGCCGACACTGAAGCTTTCTTT.

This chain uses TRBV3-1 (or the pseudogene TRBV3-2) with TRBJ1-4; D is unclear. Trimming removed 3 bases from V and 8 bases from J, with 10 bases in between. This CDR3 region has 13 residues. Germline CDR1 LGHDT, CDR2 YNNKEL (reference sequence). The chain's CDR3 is CASSQGTWEKLFF. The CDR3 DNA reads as TGTGCCAGCAGCCAGGGAACCTGGGAAAAACTGTTTTTT.

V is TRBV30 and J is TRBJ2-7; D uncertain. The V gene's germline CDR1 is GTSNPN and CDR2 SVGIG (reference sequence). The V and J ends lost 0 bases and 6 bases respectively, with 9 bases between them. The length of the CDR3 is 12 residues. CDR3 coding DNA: TGTGCCTGGAGTGTGTCGGGTCTCGAGCAGTACTTC. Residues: CAWSVSGLEQYF.

Here the CDR3 reads CASSLPLGYNEQFF. The DNA of the CDR3 is TGTGCCAGCAGTTTACCCCTAGGTTACAATGAGCAGTTCTTC. The chain is built from TRBV28 and TRBJ2-1; D unclear. V was trimmed by 2 bases and J by 4 bases, leaving 9 bases between them. The CDR3 covers 14 residues. Germline assignment: CDR1 MDHEN and CDR2 SYDVKM. The full variable domain, with the rest looked up from reference TRBV28 and TRBJ2-1, is DVKVTQSSRYLVKRTGEKVFLECVQDMDHENMFWYRQDPGLGLRLIYFSYDVKMKEKGDIPEGYSVSREKKERFSLILESASTNQTSMYLCASSLPLGYNEQFFGPGTRLTVL.

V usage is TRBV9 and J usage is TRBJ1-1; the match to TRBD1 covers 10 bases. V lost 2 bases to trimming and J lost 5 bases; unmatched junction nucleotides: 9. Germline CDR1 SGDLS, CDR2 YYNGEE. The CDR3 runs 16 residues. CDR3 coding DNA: TGTGCCAGCAGCGTTGTAGGACAGGGGGGTGCGACTGAAGCTTTCTTT. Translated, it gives CASSVVGQGGATEAFF.

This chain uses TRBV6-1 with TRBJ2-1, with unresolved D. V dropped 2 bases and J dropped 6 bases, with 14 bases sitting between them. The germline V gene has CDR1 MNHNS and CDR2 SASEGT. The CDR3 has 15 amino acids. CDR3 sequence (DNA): TGTGCCAGCAGTGAAAGATCGGGTAGGGCCAATGAGCAGTTCTTC. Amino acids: CASSERSGRANEQFF.

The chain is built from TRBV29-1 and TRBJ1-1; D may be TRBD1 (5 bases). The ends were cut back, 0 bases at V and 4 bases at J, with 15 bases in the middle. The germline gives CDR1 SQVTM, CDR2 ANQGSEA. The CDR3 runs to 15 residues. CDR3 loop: CSVEDSGGERTEAFF. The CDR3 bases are TGCAGCGTTGAAGATAGCGGGGGGGAGCGCACTGAAGCTTTCTTT.

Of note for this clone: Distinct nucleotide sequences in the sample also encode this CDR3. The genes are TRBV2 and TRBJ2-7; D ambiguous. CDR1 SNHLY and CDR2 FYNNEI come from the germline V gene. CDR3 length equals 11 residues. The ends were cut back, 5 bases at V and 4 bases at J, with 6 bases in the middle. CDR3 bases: TGTGCCAGCAGTCTTACATACGAGCAGTACTTC. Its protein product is CASSLTYEQYF.

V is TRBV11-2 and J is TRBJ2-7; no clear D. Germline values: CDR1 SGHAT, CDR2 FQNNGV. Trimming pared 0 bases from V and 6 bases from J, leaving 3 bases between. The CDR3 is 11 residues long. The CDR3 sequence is CASSLDREQYF. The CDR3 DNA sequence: TGTGCCAGCAGCTTAGATCGCGAGCAGTACTTC. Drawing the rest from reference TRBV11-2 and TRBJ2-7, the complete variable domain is EAGVAQSPRYKIIEKRQSVAFWCNPISGHATLYWYQQILGQGPKLLIQFQNNGVVDDSQLPKDRFSAERLKGVDSTLKIQPAKLEDSAVYLCASSLDREQYFGPGTRLTVT.

CDR3 loop: CASSPDPNPYNEQFF. The CDR3 nucleotides are TGTGCCAGCAGCCCGGACCCAAACCCATACAATGAGCAGTTCTTC. The J gene is TRBJ2-1, the V gene TRBV9, with no clear D. CDR3 length: 15 residues. Looked up from germline, CDR1 is SGDLS and CDR2 is YYNGEE. Trimming removed 4 bases at V and 4 bases at J, with 15 bases between.

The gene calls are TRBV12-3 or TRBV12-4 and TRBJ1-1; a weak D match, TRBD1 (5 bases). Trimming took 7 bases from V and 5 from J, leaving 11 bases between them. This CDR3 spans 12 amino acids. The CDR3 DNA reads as TGTGCCAGCACCGGGGGTTGGACTGAAGCTTTCTTT. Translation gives CASTGGWTEAFF.

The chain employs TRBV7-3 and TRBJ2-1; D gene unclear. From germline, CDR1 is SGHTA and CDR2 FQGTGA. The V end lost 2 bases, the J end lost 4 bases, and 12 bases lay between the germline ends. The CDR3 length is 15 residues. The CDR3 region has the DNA TGTGCCAGCAGCTTAGAGTGGGGAACTTACAATGAGCAGTTCTTC. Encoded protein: CASSLEWGTYNEQFF.

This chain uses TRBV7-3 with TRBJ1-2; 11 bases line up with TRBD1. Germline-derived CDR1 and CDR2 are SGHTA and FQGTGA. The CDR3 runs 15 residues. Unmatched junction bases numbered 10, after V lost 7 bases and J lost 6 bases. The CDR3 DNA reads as TGTGCCAGCACCTCTAGGGACAGGGGGGCGGATGGCTACACCTTC. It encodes CASTSRDRGADGYTF. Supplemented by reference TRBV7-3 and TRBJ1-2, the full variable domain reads GAGVSQTPSNKVTEKGKYVELRCDPISGHTALYWYRQSLGQGPEFLIYFQGTGAADDSGLPNDRFFAVRPEGSVSTLKIQRTERGDSAVYLCASTSRDRGADGYTFGSGTRLTVV.

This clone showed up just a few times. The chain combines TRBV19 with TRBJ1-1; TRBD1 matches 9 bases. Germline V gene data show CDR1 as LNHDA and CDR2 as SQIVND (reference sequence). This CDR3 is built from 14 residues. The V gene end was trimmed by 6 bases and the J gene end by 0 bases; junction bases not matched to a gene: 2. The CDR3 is CASSWTGVNTEAFF. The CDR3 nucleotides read TGTGCCAGTAGCTGGACAGGGGTGAACACTGAAGCTTTCTTT.

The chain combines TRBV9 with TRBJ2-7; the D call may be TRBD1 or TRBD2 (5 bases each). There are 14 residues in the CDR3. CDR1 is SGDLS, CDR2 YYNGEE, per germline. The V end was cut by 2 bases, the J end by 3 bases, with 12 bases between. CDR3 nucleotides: TGTGCCAGCAGCGTTGGGGGTTTCGGCTACGAGCAGTACTTC. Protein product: CASSVGGFGYEQYF.

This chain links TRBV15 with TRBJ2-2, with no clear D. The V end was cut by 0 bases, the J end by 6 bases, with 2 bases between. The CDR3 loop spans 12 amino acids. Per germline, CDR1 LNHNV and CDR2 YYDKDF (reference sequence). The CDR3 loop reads CATSRDAGELFF. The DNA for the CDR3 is TGTGCCACCAGCAGAGACGCCGGGGAGCTGTTTTTT.

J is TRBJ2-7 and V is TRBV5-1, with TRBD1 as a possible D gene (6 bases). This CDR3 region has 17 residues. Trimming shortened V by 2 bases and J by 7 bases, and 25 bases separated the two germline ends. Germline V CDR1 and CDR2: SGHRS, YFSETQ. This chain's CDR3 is CASSFPLREGDKQEQYF. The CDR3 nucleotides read TGCGCCAGCAGCTTTCCCCTCCGCGAGGGGGACAAGCAGGAGCAGTACTTC.

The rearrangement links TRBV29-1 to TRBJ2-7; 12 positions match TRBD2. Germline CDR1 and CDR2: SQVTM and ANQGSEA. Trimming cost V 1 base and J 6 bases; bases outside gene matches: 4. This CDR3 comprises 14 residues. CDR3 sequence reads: CSVEGLAGVGEQYF. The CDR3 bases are TGCAGCGTTGAAGGACTAGCGGGGGTCGGCGAGCAGTACTTC.

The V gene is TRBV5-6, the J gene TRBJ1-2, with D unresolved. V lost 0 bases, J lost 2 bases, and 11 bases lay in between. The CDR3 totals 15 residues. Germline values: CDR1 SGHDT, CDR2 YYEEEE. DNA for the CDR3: TGTGCCAGCAGCTTGGGGGCAGCTGAAAACTATGGCTACACCTTC. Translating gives CASSLGAAENYGYTF.

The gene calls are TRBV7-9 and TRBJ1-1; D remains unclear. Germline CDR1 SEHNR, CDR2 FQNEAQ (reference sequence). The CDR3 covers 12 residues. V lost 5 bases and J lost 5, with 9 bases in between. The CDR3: CASSRTWTEAFF. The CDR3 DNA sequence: TGTGCCAGCAGCCGTACCTGGACTGAAGCTTTCTTT.

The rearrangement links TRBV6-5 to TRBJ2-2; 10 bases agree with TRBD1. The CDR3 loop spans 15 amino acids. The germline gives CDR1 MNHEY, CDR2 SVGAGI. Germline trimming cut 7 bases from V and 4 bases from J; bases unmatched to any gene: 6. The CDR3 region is CASTSGQGVTGELFF. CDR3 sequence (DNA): TGTGCCAGCACTTCAGGACAGGGGGTCACCGGGGAGCTGTTTTTT.

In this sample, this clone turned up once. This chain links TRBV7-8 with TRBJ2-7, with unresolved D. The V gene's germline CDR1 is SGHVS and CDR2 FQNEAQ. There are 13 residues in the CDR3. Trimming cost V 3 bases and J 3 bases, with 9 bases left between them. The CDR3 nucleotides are TGTGCCAGCAGCTTTTTCTCGGGCTACGAGCAGTACTTC. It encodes CASSFFSGYEQYF.

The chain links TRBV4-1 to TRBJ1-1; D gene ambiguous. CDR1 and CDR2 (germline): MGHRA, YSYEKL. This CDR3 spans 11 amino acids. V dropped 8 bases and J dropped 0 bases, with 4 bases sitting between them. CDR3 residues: CASSLNTEAFF. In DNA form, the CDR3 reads TGCGCCAGCTCCTTGAACACTGAAGCTTTCTTT.